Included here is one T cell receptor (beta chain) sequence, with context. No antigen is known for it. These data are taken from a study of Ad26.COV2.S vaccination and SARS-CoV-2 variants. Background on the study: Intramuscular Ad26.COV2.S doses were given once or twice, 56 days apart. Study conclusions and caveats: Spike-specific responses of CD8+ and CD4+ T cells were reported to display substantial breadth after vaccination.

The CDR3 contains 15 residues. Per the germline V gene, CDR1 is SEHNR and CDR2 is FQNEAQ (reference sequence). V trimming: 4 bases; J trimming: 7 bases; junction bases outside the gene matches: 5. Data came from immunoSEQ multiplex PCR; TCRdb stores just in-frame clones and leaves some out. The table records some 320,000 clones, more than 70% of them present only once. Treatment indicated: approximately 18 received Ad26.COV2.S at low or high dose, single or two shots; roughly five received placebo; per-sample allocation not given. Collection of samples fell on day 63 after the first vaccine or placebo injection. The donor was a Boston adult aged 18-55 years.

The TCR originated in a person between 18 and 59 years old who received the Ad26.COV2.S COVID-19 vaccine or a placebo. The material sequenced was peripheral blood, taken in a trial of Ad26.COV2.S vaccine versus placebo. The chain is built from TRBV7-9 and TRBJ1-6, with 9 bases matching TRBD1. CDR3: CASSSTGGGNSPLHF. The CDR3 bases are TGTGCCAGCAGCTCTACAGGGGGCGGGAATTCACCCCTCCACTTT.